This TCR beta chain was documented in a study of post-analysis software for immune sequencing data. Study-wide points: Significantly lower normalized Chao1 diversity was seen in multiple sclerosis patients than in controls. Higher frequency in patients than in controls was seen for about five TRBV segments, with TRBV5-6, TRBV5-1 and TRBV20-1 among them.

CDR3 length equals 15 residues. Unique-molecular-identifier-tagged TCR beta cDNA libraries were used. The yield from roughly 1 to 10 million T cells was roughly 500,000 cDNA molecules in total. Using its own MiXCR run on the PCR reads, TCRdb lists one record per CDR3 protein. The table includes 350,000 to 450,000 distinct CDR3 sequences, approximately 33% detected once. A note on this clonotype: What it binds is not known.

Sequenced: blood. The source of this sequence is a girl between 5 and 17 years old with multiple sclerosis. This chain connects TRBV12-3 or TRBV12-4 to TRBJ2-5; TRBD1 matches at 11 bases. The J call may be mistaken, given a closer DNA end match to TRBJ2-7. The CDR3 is CASSRSGTGGYEQYF. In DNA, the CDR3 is TGTGCCAGCAGCCGCTCCGGGACAGGGGGCTACGAGCAGTACTTC.